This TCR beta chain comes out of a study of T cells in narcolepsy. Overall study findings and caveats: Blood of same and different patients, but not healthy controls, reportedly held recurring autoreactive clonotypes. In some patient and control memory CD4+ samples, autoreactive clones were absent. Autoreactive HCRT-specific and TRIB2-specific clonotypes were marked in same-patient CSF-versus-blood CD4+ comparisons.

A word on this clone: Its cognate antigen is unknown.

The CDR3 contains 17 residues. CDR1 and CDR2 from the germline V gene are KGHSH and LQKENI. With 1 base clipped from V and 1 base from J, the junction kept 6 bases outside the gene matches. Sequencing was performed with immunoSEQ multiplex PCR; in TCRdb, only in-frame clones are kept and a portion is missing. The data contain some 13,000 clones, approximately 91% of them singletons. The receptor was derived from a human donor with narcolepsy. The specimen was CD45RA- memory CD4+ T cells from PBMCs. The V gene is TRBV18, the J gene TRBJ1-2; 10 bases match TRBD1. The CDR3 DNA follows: TGTGCCAGCTCACCACAGGCGCGGACAGGGGGTAACTATGGCTACACCTTC. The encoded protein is CASSPQARTGGNYGYTF.